These T cell receptor beta chains were read from a single sample in a study of blood T cells in healthy people across ages. A single record per CDR3 protein comes from TCRdb applying MiXCR to the 5' RACE reads. Of some 1.4 million distinct CDR3 sequences in the sample, 40% to 50% were seen once. The source material was blood. These receptors were collected from a young woman in good health. The CDR3 runs from the conserved cysteine through the conserved F or W. The order of the fields is CDR3 length, V gene, CDR3 protein.

length: 16; V: TRBV7-8; CDR3: CASSTRTGKSTGELFF
length: 11; V: TRBV10-3; CDR3: CATVANYGYTF
length: 13; V: TRBV2; CDR3: CASSKDVQETQYF
length: 12; V: TRBV20-1; CDR3: CSAFNSDQPQHF
length: 14; V: TRBV10-2; CDR3: CATRDSSGANVLTF
length: 14; V: TRBV29-1; CDR3: CSATDRTGGREAFF
length: 14; V: TRBV12-3/TRBV12-4; CDR3: CASSNGGEREKLFF
length: 14; V: TRBV7-9; CDR3: CASSSRGAYNEQFF
length: 18; V: TRBV2; CDR3: CASSGLAGRLLKQNEQFF
length: 13; V: TRBV10-3; CDR3: CATARGETGELFF
length: 12; V: TRBV2; CDR3: CASRYSVSEQFF
length: 13; V: TRBV3-1; CDR3: CASGGGGNEKLFF
length: 15; V: TRBV7-9; CDR3: CASSPQGRPIYEQYF
length: 16; V: TRBV11-2; CDR3: CASSAGTSIGADTQYF
length: 16; V: TRBV7-6; CDR3: CASSLNAGPGADGYTF
length: 17; V: TRBV20-1; CDR3: CSAPGLAGGPSTDTQYF
length: 18; V: TRBV6-5; CDR3: CASSYLGRTSGRSETQYF
length: 17; V: TRBV13; CDR3: CASSMGRGYPNTGELFF
length: 19; V: TRBV12-3/TRBV12-4; CDR3: CASSLMAGGTGGADYGYTF
length: 14; V: TRBV20-1; CDR3: CSARPPGNTGELFF
length: 15; V: TRBV27; CDR3: CASTGGADPDNEQFF
length: 15; V: TRBV6-6; CDR3: CASSFVSGLTLEQFF
length: 15; V: TRBV20-1; CDR3: CSANPRYRGDTEAFF
length: 14; V: TRBV7-2; CDR3: CASSLLELAETQYF
length: 15; V: TRBV20-1; CDR3: CSATGLPSSYNEQFF
length: 10; V: TRBV20-1; CDR3: CSVEGEKLFF
length: 14; V: TRBV6-5; CDR3: CASSVGATGYGYTF
length: 14; V: TRBV29-1; CDR3: CSVEGQGGTLKAFF
length: 13; V: TRBV10-3; CDR3: CAIRRQLSYEQYF
length: 17; V: TRBV4-1; CDR3: CASSQGDQLAGGNEQFF
length: 16; V: TRBV4-2; CDR3: CASSQDDGVRTDTQYF
length: 15; V: TRBV10-1; CDR3: CASSESSGGTDTQYF
length: 13; V: TRBV6-4; CDR3: CASSDTSRGEAFF